A selection of T cell receptor beta chains follows, all from one sample in a study of cytomegalovirus exposure and HLA in healthy donors. Generated by immunoSEQ multiplex PCR, the TCRdb table keeps only in-frame clones and is missing some. The profile covers nearly 110,000 clones, with 73% appearing a single time and 7.8% taken by the ten largest. Specimen: PBMCs. The receptors were gathered from a man in his thirties or forties in good health and CMV-seronegative. Both conserved end residues are part of each CDR3.

j_call | v_call | cdr3_length | cdr3_aa
TRBJ2-6 | TRBV5-6 | 15 | CASSLPYSGANVLTF
TRBJ1-4 | TRBV27 | 15 | CASSPLFATNEKLFF
TRBJ1-1 | TRBV7-9 | 12 | CASSSGQVGSFF
TRBJ2-2 | TRBV27 | 17 | CASSRHTGGVFTGELFF
TRBJ2-5 | TRBV5-1 | 16 | CASSVPPSTGQETQYF
TRBJ2-3 | TRBV6-5 | 14 | CASSLAYSTDTQYF
TRBJ2-3 | TRBV19 | 14 | CASSIAAGTDTQYF
TRBJ2-7 | TRBV19 | 14 | CASSPSFSSYEQYF
TRBJ1-1 | TRBV6-1 | 16 | CASSEDDDRESTEAFF
TRBJ1-2 | TRBV29-1 | 12 | CSVGGGPYGYTF
TRBJ2-7 | TRBV12-2 | 14 | CASRIRDRDHEQYF
TRBJ1-1 | TRBV9 | 15 | CASSVSGTTNTEAFF
TRBJ2-7 | TRBV28 | 19 | CASSPRRQASGRSRYEQYF
TRBJ2-7 | TRBV4-2 | 16 | CASSQVVQVTKSKQYF
TRBJ1-2 | TRBV27 | 14 | CASSLKAGVGGYTF
TRBJ2-1 | TRBV2 | 15 | CASSEPSGYYNEQFF